Listed here are 20 T cell receptor beta chains from one sample, sequenced in a study of T-cell reconstitution after alpha-beta-depleted transplantation in children. During its preparation, the TCRbeta library received unique molecular identifiers. TCRdb recomputed calls from the PCR reads with MiXCR, one row per CDR3 protein. Counted here are some 350,000 distinct CDR3 sequences, about 17% occurring once; the ten biggest clones make up around 38%. This material consisted of PBMCs, mostly from graft donor cells, taken 360 days after TCRalphabeta/CD19-depleted stem cell transplant. These receptors all stem from a male patient aged 2 to 9 who had a stem cell transplant for acute lymphoblastic leukemia, so the T cells may come from the graft donor.

This clonotype was found a few times. The chain recombines TRBV12-3 or TRBV12-4 with TRBJ2-1; D tentatively fits TRBD1 or TRBD2 (5 bases each). The CDR3 has 13 residues. Trimming pared 2 bases from V and 15 bases from J, leaving 17 bases between. CDR3 DNA: TGTGCCAGCAGTTTATCGGGGCGGCCTATTGGGTTCTTC. Protein: CASSLSGRPIGFF.

The CDR3 DNA reads TGTGCCAGCAGCTTTGGGCCAGGTTCATACGAGCAGTACTTC. Translated: CASSFGPGSYEQYF. The gene calls are TRBV7-9 and TRBJ2-7, with unresolved D. CDR1 is SEHNR and CDR2 is FQNEAQ in the germline V gene (reference sequence). The CDR3 runs to 14 residues. V gave up 3 bases and J gave up 4 bases, with 13 bases separating them.

In regard to this clonotype: Germline and junction disagree at one end, which may indicate a read error. This chain joins TRBV27 and TRBJ2-1, with TRBD1 as a possible D gene (5 bases). The CDR3 runs 14 residues. The germline V gene has CDR1 MNHEY and CDR2 SMNVEV (reference sequence). Here the CDR3 DNA reads TGTGCCACCAGTTCGCAGGGCTCCTACAATGAGCAGTTCTTC. Translation gives CATSSQGSYNEQFF.

This chain joins TRBV12-5 and TRBJ2-1; D is possibly TRBD2 (6 bases). With 6 bases removed from V and 0 bases from J, the gap between germline ends came to 12 bases. This CDR3 is built from 15 residues. Germline loops: CDR1 LGHNT, CDR2 FRNRAP. CDR3 coding DNA: TGTGCTAGTGGGGGGGGTTCGAGCTCCTACAATGAGCAGTTCTTC. Its protein is CASGGGSSSYNEQFF.

This clonotype was found many times. The rearrangement joins TRBV29-1 to TRBJ2-1, with unresolved D. The CDR3 totals 16 residues. The germline CDR1 and CDR2 sequences are SQVTM and ANQGSEA. V was trimmed by 0 bases and J by 1 base, leaving 13 bases between them. The DNA for the CDR3 is TGCAGCGTTGAAGATTGGGCGAAGGGATCCTACAATGAGCAGTTCTTC. The encoded protein is CSVEDWAKGSYNEQFF.

This clonotype was found a few times. The chain carries TRBV20-1 and TRBJ2-3; D remains unclear. V lost 4 bases and J 6 bases, leaving 11 bases between the germline ends. Germline lookup yields CDR1 DFQATT and CDR2 SNEGSKA (reference sequence). This CDR3 spans 12 amino acids. The CDR3 region is CSATLGSDTQYF. The DNA for the CDR3 is TGCAGTGCTACCCTCGGGTCGGATACGCAGTATTTT.

This clonotype was detected only once. The chain combines TRBV7-8 with TRBJ2-1, with D possibly being TRBD1 or TRBD2 (5 bases each). The germline V gene encodes CDR1 SGHVS and CDR2 FQNEAQ. The CDR3 extends over 17 amino acids. The V end lost 0 bases, the J end lost 3 bases, and 15 bases lay between the germline ends. The CDR3 here is CASSLALVRDGYNEQFF. The CDR3 nucleotides are TGTGCCAGCAGCTTAGCGCTCGTTCGGGACGGCTACAATGAGCAGTTCTTC.

This clonotype was recorded many times. The CDR3 sequence is CASSTSWGQAYNQPQHF. The CDR3 nucleotides read TGTGCCAGCAGTACCAGCTGGGGGCAGGCCTACAATCAGCCCCAGCATTTT. The chain links TRBV12-3 or TRBV12-4 to TRBJ1-5; D perhaps matches TRBD1 (6 bases). Trimming removed 5 bases at V and 3 bases at J, with 20 bases between. The CDR3 runs 17 residues.

In its sample, this clonotype was seen many times. The rearrangement uses TRBV30 and TRBJ2-5; D uncertain. The CDR3 is 12 amino acids. The V end lost 5 bases, the J end lost 2 bases, and 9 bases lay between the germline ends. Per germline, CDR1 GTSNPN and CDR2 SVGIG (reference sequence). The DNA for the CDR3 is TGTGCCTGGGACCCTGGGCAAGAGACCCAGTACTTC. Its translation is CAWDPGQETQYF.

This clonotype showed up many times. The junction shows a germline mismatch at one end, possibly a read error. The V gene is TRBV4-1, the J gene TRBJ2-7, with unresolved D. Germline CDR1 MGHRA, CDR2 YSYEKL. CDR3 size: 9 residues. CDR3 DNA sequence: TGCGCCAGCAGCCAAGGGCCCTTCTTC. This codes for CASSQGPFF.

The sample holds a few counts of this clonotype. The chain has TRBV20-1 and TRBJ2-5, with a weak D call TRBD2 (6 bases). Germline V gives CDR1 DFQATT, CDR2 SNEGSKA (reference sequence). V was pared by 2 bases and J by 2 bases, with 9 bases between. CDR3 size: 13 residues. The CDR3 reads CSARPSVQETQYF. DNA of the CDR3: TGCAGTGCTAGACCTAGCGTTCAAGAGACCCAGTACTTC.

The rearrangement joins TRBV14 to TRBJ1-5, with D perhaps matching TRBD1 (5 bases). Germline CDR1 is SGHDN and CDR2 is FVKESK. The CDR3 has 19 residues. The V end lost 4 bases, the J end lost 6 bases, and 28 bases lay between the germline ends. The CDR3 DNA sequence: TGTGCCAGCAGCCGGGGTCCCGGTTTGATGCAGGGTAGGGCTCAGCCCCAGCATTTT. This codes for CASSRGPGLMQGRAQPQHF. Using reference TRBV14 and TRBJ1-5 for the parts outside the CDR3, the full variable domain is EAGVTQFPSHSVIEKGQTVTLRCDPISGHDNLYWYRRVMGKEIKFLLHFVKESKQDESGMPNNRFLAERTGGTYSTLKVQPAELEDSGVYFCASSRGPGLMQGRAQPQHFGDGTRLSIL.

The chain is built from TRBV23-1 and TRBJ1-2, with D hard to call. TRBV23-1 is known as an ORF, though its function is uncertain. Trimming removed 9 bases from V and 6 bases from J, with 11 bases in between. The CDR3 length is 11 residues. The CDR3 sequence is CARVRENGYTF. The DNA of the CDR3 is TGCGCCAGGGTTAGGGAGAATGGCTACACCTTC.

The chain uses TRBV12-3 or TRBV12-4 and TRBJ2-1; D not resolved. The CDR3 spans 15 residues. The V and J ends lost 6 bases and 4 bases respectively, with 16 bases between them. In DNA, the CDR3 is TGTGCCAGCAGCGTTCAGGAAAAGGTGTACAATGAGCAGTTCTTC. Residues: CASSVQEKVYNEQFF.

There are a few counts of this clonotype. The rearrangement joins TRBV4-2 to TRBJ2-1, with TRBD1 matching 9 bases. Per germline, CDR1 LGHNA and CDR2 YNFKEQ. CDR3 length: 11 residues. Germline trimming cut 9 bases from V and 9 bases from J; bases unmatched to any gene: 3. The CDR3: CASGQGTEQFF. CDR3 coding DNA: TGTGCCAGTGGACAGGGGACTGAGCAGTTCTTC.

This clonotype showed up just a few times. This rearrangement joins TRBV6-5 to TRBJ2-3; D is perhaps TRBD2 (5 bases). V was trimmed by 8 bases and J by 3 bases, leaving 9 bases between them. The CDR3 runs to 12 residues. Looked up from germline, CDR1 is MNHEY and CDR2 is SVGAGI. CDR3 region: CASLSETDTQYF. The CDR3 bases are TGTGCCAGCCTTAGCGAAACAGATACGCAGTATTTT.

The chain joins TRBV15 to TRBJ2-7; 7 bases fit TRBD1. The CDR3 contains 15 residues. Germline CDR1 is LNHNV and CDR2 is YYDKDF (reference sequence). J was trimmed by 2 bases and V by 1 base; bases with no gene match: 5. The CDR3 coding sequence is TGTGCCACCAGCAGAGTACGAGGGGGCGCCTACGAGCAGTACTTC. Its protein product is CATSRVRGGAYEQYF.

This clonotype showed up many times. The chain links TRBV18 to TRBJ2-3; D remains ambiguous. The germline gives CDR1 KGHSH, CDR2 LQKENI. The CDR3 spans 12 residues. V was pared by 4 bases and J by 4 bases, with 6 bases between. The CDR3 loop reads CASSLQSDTQYF. In DNA, the CDR3 is TGTGCCAGCTCACTACAATCAGATACGCAGTATTTT.

The chain employs TRBV6-9 and TRBJ2-3, with TRBD2 as a possible D gene (6 bases). This CDR3 is 17 amino acids long. Germline CDR1 MNHGY, CDR2 SVAAGI. V was shortened by 0 bases and J by 4 bases, with 17 bases between the two germline ends. The CDR3 DNA reads as TGTGCCAGCAGTTATTCTGGTGGCGGGGCTATTCCAGATACGCAGTATTTT. Protein: CASSYSGGGAIPDTQYF.

The chain links TRBV15 to TRBJ2-5; D not resolved. The V end was cut by 0 bases, the J end by 2 bases, with 10 bases between. The V gene's germline CDR1 is LNHNV and CDR2 YYDKDF (reference sequence). The CDR3 length is 15 residues. The CDR3 DNA follows: TGTGCCACCAGCAGAGATGGCAGGCAGCAAGAGACCCAGTACTTC. Protein: CATSRDGRQQETQYF.